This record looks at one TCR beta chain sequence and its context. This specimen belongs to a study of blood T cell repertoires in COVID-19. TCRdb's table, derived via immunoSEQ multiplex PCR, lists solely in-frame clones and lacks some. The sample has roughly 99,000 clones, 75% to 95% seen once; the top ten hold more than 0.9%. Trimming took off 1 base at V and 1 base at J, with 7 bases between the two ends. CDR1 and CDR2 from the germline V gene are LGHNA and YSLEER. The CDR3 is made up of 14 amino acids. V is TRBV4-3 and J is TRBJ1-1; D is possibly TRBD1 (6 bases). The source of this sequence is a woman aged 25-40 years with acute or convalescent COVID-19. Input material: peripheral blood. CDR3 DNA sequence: TGCGCCAGCAGCCAAGGGACAGCGAACACTGAAGCTTTCTTT. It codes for CASSQGTANTEAFF.